This T cell receptor beta chain was obtained from a study of blood T cell dynamics during melanoma immunotherapy. All DNA from each sorted CD8+ subset was loaded. Only in-frame clones appear in the TCRdb table, and some are missing; sequencing was by immunoSEQ multiplex PCR. The repertoire has over 1,500 clones, about 94% of them found once; the top ten carry 0.7% to 0.9%. V lost 4 bases and J lost 7, with 17 bases in between. CDR3 length: 15 amino acids. CDR1 is SGHNT and CDR2 is YYREEE in the germline V gene (reference sequence). The time point: week 3, after first cycle of checkpoint inhibitor. This clone showed up just once.

This sequence joins TRBV5-4 and TRBJ1-4; the D is unclear. This clonotype was sampled from a human donor with melanoma. The material was effector memory CD8+ T cells from blood, obtained from a patient treated with checkpoint blockade. CDR3 sequence reads: CASSGGEREGEKLFF. As DNA, the CDR3 is TGTGCCAGCAGCGGAGGTGAAAGGGAAGGTGAAAAACTGTTTTTT.